These T cell receptor beta chains were read from a single sample in a study of blood T cell repertoires in COVID-19. The assay was immunoSEQ multiplex PCR, and TCRdb's table has in-frame clones only and misses some. The table records under 300,000 clones, about nine tenths of them present only once. The sequencing input was PBMCs or T cells enriched from blood (not recorded which). These receptors were taken from a woman aged 40 to 49 who had recovered from COVID-19. The CDR3 runs from the conserved cysteine through the conserved F or W. A D gene is named only where the DNA matches it firmly. Size is stated for part of the rows, as once, few or many counts, or as a class when the clone is expanded.

>TRBV6-2/TRBV6-3|TRBJ2-1|-|-
TGTGCCAGCAGTGACGGGAATGAGCAGTTCTTC
CASSDGNEQFF
>TRBV3-1/TRBV3-2|TRBJ1-5|-|-
TGTGCCAGCAGCCAATATAGCAATCAGCCCCAGCATTTT
CASSQYSNQPQHF
>TRBV6-4|TRBJ2-2|-|-
TGTGCCAGCAGCTTTGACAGAAACACCGGGGAGCTGTTTTTT
CASSFDRNTGELFF
>TRBV5-1|TRBJ2-1|-|-
TGCGCCAGCAGGCCGACTACCTCCTACAATGAGCAGTTCTTC
CASRPTTSYNEQFF
>TRBV7-2|TRBJ1-2|-|-
TGTGCCAGCAGCTTAGCCAGGGAGGTGAACGGCTACACCTTC
CASSLAREVNGYTF
>TRBV4-2|TRBJ1-4|-|-
TGTGCCAGCAGCCAGGTCTACGGTACAACTAATGAAAAACTGTTTTTT
CASSQVYGTTNEKLFF
>TRBV12-3/TRBV12-4|TRBJ2-7|-|-
TGTGCCAGCAGTTTAATTCAGGGTCGGCAGTACTTC
CASSLIQGRQYF
>TRBV6-5|TRBJ1-4|-|-
TGTGCCAGCAGACGTACAGGGTGGGATAGCGAAAAACTGTTTTTT
CASRRTGWDSEKLFF
>TRBV10-3|TRBJ2-1|TRBD2|-
TGTGCCATCAGCCGACTCGGGTTAGCGGGAGTACATGAGCAGTTCTTC
CAISRLGLAGVHEQFF
>TRBV7-3|TRBJ1-2|TRBD1|-
TGTGCCAGCAGCTTAACAGGGCAGGGGGCTGTCTATGGCTACACCTTC
CASSLTGQGAVYGYTF
>TRBV7-2|TRBJ1-2|-|-
TGTGCCAGCAGCCAAAAATCGGGAATATGGGGGGAGGACTATGGCTACACCTTC
CASSQKSGIWGEDYGYTF
>TRBV27|TRBJ1-5|TRBD1|once
TGTGCCAGCAGGCCAGGCATAGGACAGGGCAGCAATCAGCCCCAGCATTTT
CASRPGIGQGSNQPQHF
>TRBV24-1|TRBJ1-5|TRBD1|-
TGTGCCACCAGGGGACAGATTAGCAATCAGCCCCAGCATTTT
CATRGQISNQPQHF
>TRBV7-3|TRBJ2-2|-|-
TGTGCCAGCAGCTCGCGGACGGCGGGAACCGGGGAGCTGTTTTTT
CASSSRTAGTGELFF
>TRBV7-8|TRBJ2-5|TRBD2|-
TGTGCCAGCAGCCAGACTAGCGGGAGTCCTATCGTGGAGACCCAGTACTTC
CASSQTSGSPIVETQYF